Listed below are T cell receptor beta chains from one sample, sequenced in a study of beta chain features in type 1 diabetes. Profiling relied on immunoSEQ multiplex PCR, and the TCRdb table lists in-frame clones only, not all of them. The profile covers 600,000 or so clones, with over 13% appearing a single time and 0.03% to 0.04% taken by the ten largest. The sequenced sample was naive CD4+ T cells from blood. Receptor source: a man aged 18 to 29 with type 1 diabetes. CDR3s include the opening cysteine and the closing phenylalanine or tryptophan. Each record gives: V gene, clone size, J gene, CDR3 length, D gene, CDR3 protein, CDR3 DNA. The D gene is left open where the match is weak. Some rows mark clone size as missing; the rest say once, few, many or name a class of expanded clone.

v_gene: TRBV10-2
abundance: -
j_gene: TRBJ2-7
len: 12
d_gene: -
CDR3aa: CASSVGSYEQYF
CDR3nt: TGCGCCAGCAGTGTGGGCAGCTACGAGCAGTACTTC

v_gene: TRBV7-2
abundance: -
j_gene: TRBJ1-2
len: 15
d_gene: TRBD1
CDR3aa: CASSLRQGLGYGYTF
CDR3nt: TGTGCCAGCAGCCTCCGACAGGGACTGGGGTATGGCTACACCTTC

v_gene: TRBV5-6
abundance: few
j_gene: TRBJ2-1
len: 17
d_gene: -
CDR3aa: CALPARVNNLYYNEQFF
CDR3nt: TGTGCCCTCCCGGCCAGGGTTAATAATTTATACTACAATGAGCAGTTCTTC

v_gene: TRBV7-9
abundance: -
j_gene: TRBJ2-3
len: 14
d_gene: -
CDR3aa: CASSLLSSTDTQYF
CDR3nt: TGTGCCAGCAGCTTACTCAGTAGCACAGATACGCAGTATTTT

v_gene: TRBV5-1
abundance: -
j_gene: TRBJ2-7
len: 16
d_gene: TRBD1
CDR3aa: CASSFSGTGISYEQYF
CDR3nt: TGCGCCAGCAGCTTCTCCGGGACAGGGATTTCCTACGAGCAGTACTTC

v_gene: TRBV18
abundance: -
j_gene: TRBJ2-1
len: 16
d_gene: TRBD1
CDR3aa: CASSRVGTVMSHEQFF
CDR3nt: TGTGCCAGCTCACGAGTCGGGACAGTGATGTCGCATGAGCAGTTCTTC

v_gene: TRBV11-2
abundance: -
j_gene: TRBJ1-4
len: 15
d_gene: -
CDR3aa: CASSSNAGTNEKLFF
CDR3nt: TGTGCCAGCAGCTCCAACGCAGGAACTAATGAAAAACTGTTTTTT

v_gene: TRBV28
abundance: few
j_gene: TRBJ2-5
len: 14
d_gene: -
CDR3aa: CASSLGLPLGEQYF
CDR3nt: TGTGCCAGCAGTTTAGGACTGCCTCTTGGGGAGCAGTACTTC

v_gene: TRBV6-5
abundance: few
j_gene: TRBJ2-3
len: 15
d_gene: -
CDR3aa: CASSYTDGPRDTQYF
CDR3nt: TGTGCCAGCAGTTACACGGACGGGCCGAGAGATACGCAGTATTTT

v_gene: TRBV7-9
abundance: -
j_gene: TRBJ1-6
len: 15
d_gene: TRBD1
CDR3aa: CASSAIQGRDSPLHF
CDR3nt: TGTGCCAGCAGCGCCATACAGGGGAGAGATTCACCCCTCCACTTT

v_gene: TRBV7-9
abundance: few
j_gene: TRBJ2-3
len: 15
d_gene: TRBD2
CDR3aa: CASRPTSGATDTQYF
CDR3nt: TGTGCCAGCAGACCGACTAGCGGGGCAACAGATACGCAGTATTTT

v_gene: TRBV6-6
abundance: -
j_gene: TRBJ2-3
len: 13
d_gene: -
CDR3aa: CASRSDPTDTQYF
CDR3nt: TGTGCCAGCAGGTCTGACCCCACAGATACGCAGTATTTT

v_gene: TRBV7-9
abundance: -
j_gene: TRBJ2-2
len: 14
d_gene: TRBD1
CDR3aa: CASSEQGRTGELFF
CDR3nt: TGTGCCAGCAGCGAACAGGGGAGAACCGGGGAGCTGTTTTTT

v_gene: TRBV2
abundance: few
j_gene: TRBJ1-1
len: 13
d_gene: -
CDR3aa: CASVPWQETEAFF
CDR3nt: TGTGCCAGCGTCCCTTGGCAGGAGACTGAAGCTTTCTTT

v_gene: TRBV2
abundance: -
j_gene: TRBJ1-6
len: 14
d_gene: -
CDR3aa: CASSDGFTGSPLHF
CDR3nt: TGTGCCAGCAGTGATGGGTTTACGGGTTCACCCCTCCACTTT

v_gene: TRBV7-9
abundance: once
j_gene: TRBJ1-5
len: 15
d_gene: -
CDR3aa: CASSLLGRGPQPQHF
CDR3nt: TGTGCCAGCAGCTTACTCGGCAGGGGACCTCAGCCCCAGCATTTT